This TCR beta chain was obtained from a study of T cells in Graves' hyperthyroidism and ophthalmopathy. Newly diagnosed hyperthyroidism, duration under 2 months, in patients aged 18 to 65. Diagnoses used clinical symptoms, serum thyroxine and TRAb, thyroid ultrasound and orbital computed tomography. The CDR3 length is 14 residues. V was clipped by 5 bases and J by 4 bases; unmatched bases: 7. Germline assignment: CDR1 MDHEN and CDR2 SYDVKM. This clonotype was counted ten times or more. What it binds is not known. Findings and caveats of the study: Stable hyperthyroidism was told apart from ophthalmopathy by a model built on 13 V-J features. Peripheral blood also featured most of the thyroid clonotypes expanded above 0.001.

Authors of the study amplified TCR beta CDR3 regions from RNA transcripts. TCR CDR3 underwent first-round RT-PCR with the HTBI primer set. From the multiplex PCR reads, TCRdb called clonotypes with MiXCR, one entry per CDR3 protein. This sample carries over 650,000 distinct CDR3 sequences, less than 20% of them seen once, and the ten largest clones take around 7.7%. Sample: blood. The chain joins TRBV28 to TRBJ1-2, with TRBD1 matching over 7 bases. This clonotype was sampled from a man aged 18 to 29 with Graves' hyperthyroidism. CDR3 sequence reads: CASSTPTGSYGYTF. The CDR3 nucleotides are TGTGCCAGCAGTACCCCGACAGGGAGCTATGGCTACACCTTC.